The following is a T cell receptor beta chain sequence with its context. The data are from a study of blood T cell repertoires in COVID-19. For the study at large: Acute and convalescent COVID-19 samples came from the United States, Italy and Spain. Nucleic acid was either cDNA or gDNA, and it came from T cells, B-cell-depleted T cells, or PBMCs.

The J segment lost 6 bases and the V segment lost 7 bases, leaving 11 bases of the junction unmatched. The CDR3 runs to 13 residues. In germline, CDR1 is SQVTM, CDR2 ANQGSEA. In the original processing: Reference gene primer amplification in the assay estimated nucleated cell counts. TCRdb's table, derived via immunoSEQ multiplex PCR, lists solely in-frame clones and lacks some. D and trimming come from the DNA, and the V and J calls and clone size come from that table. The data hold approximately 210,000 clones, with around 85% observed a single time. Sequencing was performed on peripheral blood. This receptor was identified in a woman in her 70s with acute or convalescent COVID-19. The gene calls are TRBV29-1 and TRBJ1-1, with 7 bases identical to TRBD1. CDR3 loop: CSASRQGVAEAFF. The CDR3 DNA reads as TGCAGCGCCTCTCGTCAGGGGGTCGCTGAAGCTTTCTTT.